Listed here are 3 T cell receptor beta chains from one sample, sequenced in a study of T cells after yellow fever vaccination. TCRdb redid the calling of the 5' RACE reads with MiXCR, one entry per CDR3 protein. This sample has 400,000 to 650,000 distinct CDR3 sequences, with 20% to 25% found just once. The sample was PBMCs, taken about 21 days after the first yellow fever vaccination. Receptors were obtained from a man aged 18 to 30 who received the YFV17D yellow fever vaccine.

This chain uses TRBV7-9 with TRBJ2-3; 7 bases are shared with TRBD2. Germline CDR1 is SEHNR and CDR2 is FQNEAQ (reference sequence). The CDR3 contains 14 residues. Germline trimming cut 7 bases from V and 5 bases from J; bases unmatched to any gene: 9. CDR3 nucleotides: TGTGCCAGCAACCCGGGGGGTGGCCAAGATACGCAGTATTTT. This gives the protein CASNPGGGQDTQYF.

This chain joins TRBV4-1 and TRBJ2-7, with D possibly being TRBD1 (6 bases). The germline gives CDR1 MGHRA, CDR2 YSYEKL. This CDR3 has 15 residues. V dropped 4 bases and J dropped 4 bases, with 17 bases sitting between them. The CDR3 protein is CASSPAGQGKYEQYF. The CDR3 DNA follows: TGCGCCAGCAGCCCTGCAGGGCAGGGGAAGTACGAGCAGTACTTC.

The rearrangement links TRBV18 to TRBJ1-5, with 7 bases matching TRBD1. Germline CDR1 KGHSH, CDR2 LQKENI. This CDR3 is built from 15 residues. V trimming: 5 bases; J trimming: 0 bases; junction bases outside the gene matches: 4. The CDR3 is CASSVGTASNQPQHF. DNA of the CDR3: TGTGCCAGCTCAGTCGGGACAGCTAGCAATCAGCCCCAGCATTTT.